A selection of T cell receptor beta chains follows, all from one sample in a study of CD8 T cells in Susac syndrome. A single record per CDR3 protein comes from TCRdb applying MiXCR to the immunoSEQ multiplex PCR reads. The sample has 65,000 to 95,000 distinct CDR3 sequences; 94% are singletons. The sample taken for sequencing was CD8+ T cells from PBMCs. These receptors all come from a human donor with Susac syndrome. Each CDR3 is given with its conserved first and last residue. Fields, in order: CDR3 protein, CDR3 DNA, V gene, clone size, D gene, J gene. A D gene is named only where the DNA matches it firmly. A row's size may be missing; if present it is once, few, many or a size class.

cdr3_aa: CASSHESIGSGANVLTF
cdr3_nt: TGCGCCAGCAGCCATGAGTCCATAGGCTCTGGGGCCAACGTCCTGACTTTC
v_call: TRBV4-1
clone_size: .
d_call: .
j_call: TRBJ2-6

cdr3_aa: CASKLGVVCSGANVLTF
cdr3_nt: TGTGCCAGCAAACTTGGGGTAGTTTGCTCTGGGGCCAACGTCCTGACTTTC
v_call: TRBV21-1
clone_size: .
d_call: .
j_call: TRBJ2-6

cdr3_aa: CASSLAGTASGYEQYF
cdr3_nt: TGTGCCAGCAGCTTGGCCGGTACCGCGAGTGGTTACGAGCAGTACTTC
v_call: TRBV5-4
clone_size: .
d_call: .
j_call: TRBJ2-7

cdr3_aa: CASSYDGPSGRPYNEQFF
cdr3_nt: TGTGCCAGCAGTTACGATGGTCCTAGCGGGAGGCCTTACAATGAGCAGTTCTTC
v_call: TRBV6-2/TRBV6-3
clone_size: .
d_call: TRBD2
j_call: TRBJ2-1

cdr3_aa: CSAEDRSSYNSPLHF
cdr3_nt: TGCAGTGCGGAAGACAGGAGCTCCTATAATTCACCCCTCCACTTT
v_call: TRBV20-1
clone_size: .
d_call: .
j_call: TRBJ1-6

cdr3_aa: CASSFDLASNQPQHF
cdr3_nt: TGTGCCAGCAGCTTCGACTTGGCCAGCAATCAGCCCCAGCATTTT
v_call: TRBV7-8
clone_size: once
d_call: .
j_call: TRBJ1-5

cdr3_aa: CASSLADRQGLYTF
cdr3_nt: TGTGCCAGCAGCTTGGCCGATAGACAGGGGCTTTACACCTTC
v_call: TRBV5-4
clone_size: .
d_call: TRBD1
j_call: TRBJ1-2

cdr3_aa: CASSLPGTQNEQYF
cdr3_nt: TGTGCCAGCAGCCTTCCTGGGACACAGAACGAGCAGTACTTC
v_call: TRBV7-9
clone_size: .
d_call: .
j_call: TRBJ2-7

cdr3_aa: CASSLDPDREDEKLFF
cdr3_nt: TGTGCCAGCAGCTTAGACCCGGACAGGGAGGATGAAAAACTGTTTTTT
v_call: TRBV5-4
clone_size: once
d_call: TRBD1
j_call: TRBJ1-4

cdr3_aa: CASSVAGDRMFF
cdr3_nt: TGTGCCAGCAGCGTCGCGGGGGACCGCATGTTTTTT
v_call: TRBV9
clone_size: once
d_call: TRBD2
j_call: TRBJ2-2

cdr3_aa: CASSYSPGNEQFF
cdr3_nt: TGTGCCAGCAGTTACTCCCCAGGCAACGAGCAGTTCTTC
v_call: TRBV6-2/TRBV6-3
clone_size: few
d_call: .
j_call: TRBJ2-1

cdr3_aa: CASRRTGGASGANVLTF
cdr3_nt: TGTGCCAGCAGAAGGACAGGGGGCGCGTCTGGGGCCAACGTCCTGACTTTC
v_call: TRBV6-2/TRBV6-3
clone_size: .
d_call: TRBD1
j_call: TRBJ2-6

cdr3_aa: CASSPPGPEGNSPLHF
cdr3_nt: TGTGCCAGCAGTCCCCCGGGACCCGAAGGAAATTCACCCCTCCACTTT
v_call: TRBV27
clone_size: .
d_call: .
j_call: TRBJ1-6

cdr3_aa: CAWSTLGAQHF
cdr3_nt: TGTGCCTGGAGTACCCTGGGGGCCCAGCATTTT
v_call: TRBV30
clone_size: .
d_call: .
j_call: TRBJ1-5

cdr3_aa: CASRETGFGGAEAFF
cdr3_nt: TGTGCCAGCAGGGAAACGGGATTCGGGGGGGCCGAAGCTTTCTTT
v_call: TRBV27
clone_size: .
d_call: .
j_call: TRBJ1-1

cdr3_aa: CSARIRSQNVELFF
cdr3_nt: TGCAGTGCTAGAATCAGGTCCCAGAACGTGGAGCTGTTTTTT
v_call: TRBV20-1
clone_size: .
d_call: .
j_call: TRBJ2-2

cdr3_aa: CASSPSGREQYF
cdr3_nt: TGTGCCAGCAGCCCCTCGGGTCGGGAGCAGTACTTC
v_call: TRBV6-5
clone_size: .
d_call: .
j_call: TRBJ2-7

cdr3_aa: CSARDRAQWNIQYF
cdr3_nt: TGCAGCGCCAGGGACAGGGCCCAGTGGAACATTCAGTACTTC
v_call: TRBV29-1
clone_size: .
d_call: TRBD1
j_call: TRBJ2-4

cdr3_aa: CASSQSSGANVLTF
cdr3_nt: TGTGCCAGCAGCCAAAGCTCTGGGGCCAACGTCCTGACTTTC
v_call: TRBV3-1
clone_size: .
d_call: .
j_call: TRBJ2-6

cdr3_aa: CASSPRRSGSHEQYF
cdr3_nt: TGTGCCAGCAGTCCCCGGAGGAGCGGGAGCCACGAGCAGTACTTC
v_call: TRBV12-3/TRBV12-4
clone_size: .
d_call: TRBD2
j_call: TRBJ2-7

cdr3_aa: CASSFSDSSGANVLTF
cdr3_nt: TGTGCCAGCAGTTTTTCGGACAGTTCTGGGGCCAACGTCCTGACTTTC
v_call: TRBV28
clone_size: .
d_call: .
j_call: TRBJ2-6

cdr3_aa: CASSRDVSNQPQHF
cdr3_nt: TGTGCCAGCAGCCGGGACGTTAGCAATCAGCCCCAGCATTTT
v_call: TRBV7-9
clone_size: .
d_call: .
j_call: TRBJ1-5

cdr3_aa: CASSALTGGNYGYTF
cdr3_nt: TGTGCCAGCAGCGCACTGACAGGGGGTAACTATGGCTACACCTTC
v_call: TRBV7-9
clone_size: .
d_call: TRBD1
j_call: TRBJ1-2

cdr3_aa: CASSSRQGIETDTQYF
cdr3_nt: TGTGCCAGCAGCTCCCGACAGGGAATCGAAACAGATACGCAGTATTTT
v_call: TRBV11-3
clone_size: .
d_call: TRBD1
j_call: TRBJ2-3

cdr3_aa: CASSRPGVYQETQYF
cdr3_nt: TGTGCCAGCTCACGCCCGGGGGTGTACCAAGAGACCCAGTACTTC
v_call: TRBV18
clone_size: .
d_call: .
j_call: TRBJ2-5

cdr3_aa: CASSLEQGWNSPLHF
cdr3_nt: TGTGCCAGCAGCTTAGAACAGGGGTGGAATTCACCCCTCCACTTT
v_call: TRBV7-9
clone_size: .
d_call: TRBD1
j_call: TRBJ1-6

cdr3_aa: CAWSGGQGGETQYF
cdr3_nt: TGTGCCTGGAGTGGGGGACAGGGAGGAGAGACCCAGTACTTC
v_call: TRBV30
clone_size: .
d_call: TRBD1
j_call: TRBJ2-5

cdr3_aa: CAGARTYTDTQYF
cdr3_nt: TGTGCCGGAGCGAGGACGTACACAGATACGCAGTATTTT
v_call: TRBV19
clone_size: .
d_call: .
j_call: TRBJ2-3

cdr3_aa: CASSLRTGGRYEQYF
cdr3_nt: TGTGCCAGCAGCTTGAGGACCGGGGGGAGGTACGAGCAGTACTTC
v_call: TRBV5-4
clone_size: .
d_call: TRBD2
j_call: TRBJ2-7

cdr3_aa: CASSARTGWETQYF
cdr3_nt: TGTGCCAGCAGCGCTAGGACAGGTTGGGAGACCCAGTACTTC
v_call: TRBV9
clone_size: .
d_call: TRBD1
j_call: TRBJ2-5

cdr3_aa: CASSQEGGKVNQPQHF
cdr3_nt: TGTGCCAGCAGCCAAGAGGGGGGCAAGGTCAATCAGCCCCAGCATTTT
v_call: TRBV3-1
clone_size: .
d_call: .
j_call: TRBJ1-5

cdr3_aa: CASSSDWALQETQYF
cdr3_nt: TGTGCCAGCAGCTCAGACTGGGCCCTACAAGAGACCCAGTACTTC
v_call: TRBV7-9
clone_size: .
d_call: .
j_call: TRBJ2-5

cdr3_aa: CASSQLNTGELFF
cdr3_nt: TGTGCCAGCAGTCAACTAAACACCGGGGAGCTGTTTTTT
v_call: TRBV6-5
clone_size: .
d_call: .
j_call: TRBJ2-2

cdr3_aa: CASSSDERTGELFF
cdr3_nt: TGCGCCAGCAGCTCGGACGAGAGGACCGGGGAGCTGTTTTTT
v_call: TRBV5-1
clone_size: .
d_call: .
j_call: TRBJ2-2

cdr3_aa: CASSQGRRETVEKLFF
cdr3_nt: TGTGCCAGCAGCCAAGGGCGGAGGGAAACGGTTGAAAAACTGTTTTTT
v_call: TRBV4-2
clone_size: .
d_call: .
j_call: TRBJ1-4

cdr3_aa: CASSVGQAYEQYF
cdr3_nt: TGTGCCAGCAGTGTGGGACAGGCCTACGAGCAGTACTTC
v_call: TRBV2
clone_size: .
d_call: TRBD1
j_call: TRBJ2-7

cdr3_aa: CASSEGSGPTDTQYF
cdr3_nt: TGTGCCAGCAGTGAAGGGAGCGGCCCCACAGATACGCAGTATTTT
v_call: TRBV2
clone_size: .
d_call: .
j_call: TRBJ2-3

cdr3_aa: CASSPKLRAGLEDTQYF
cdr3_nt: TGTGCCAGCTCACCGAAGTTGAGGGCAGGGTTGGAAGATACGCAGTATTTT
v_call: TRBV18
clone_size: .
d_call: .
j_call: TRBJ2-3

cdr3_aa: CASSLYKGYQPQHF
cdr3_nt: TGTGCCAGCAGCTTATATAAGGGATATCAGCCCCAGCATTTT
v_call: TRBV7-2
clone_size: .
d_call: .
j_call: TRBJ1-5

cdr3_aa: CASSLLGLNQPQHF
cdr3_nt: TGTGCCAGCAGCTTACTAGGTCTCAATCAGCCCCAGCATTTT
v_call: TRBV7-9
clone_size: .
d_call: .
j_call: TRBJ1-5

cdr3_aa: CATTGTGGLFF
cdr3_nt: TGTGCCACCACAGGGACAGGGGGGCTGTTTTTT
v_call: TRBV24-1
clone_size: .
d_call: TRBD1
j_call: TRBJ2-2

cdr3_aa: CASSPQQVLTYNEQFF
cdr3_nt: TGTGCCAGCAGCCCCCAGCAGGTACTTACCTACAATGAGCAGTTCTTC
v_call: TRBV9
clone_size: .
d_call: .
j_call: TRBJ2-1

cdr3_aa: CASEGGWGNTEAFF
cdr3_nt: TGTGCCTCCGAGGGGGGATGGGGGAACACTGAAGCTTTCTTT
v_call: TRBV7-9
clone_size: .
d_call: .
j_call: TRBJ1-1

cdr3_aa: CSTTSGENYGYTF
cdr3_nt: TGCAGTACTACCTCCGGGGAAAACTATGGCTACACCTTC
v_call: TRBV20-1
clone_size: .
d_call: .
j_call: TRBJ1-2

cdr3_aa: CASTPPGELFF
cdr3_nt: TGTGCCAGCACCCCACCCGGGGAGCTGTTTTTT
v_call: TRBV6-6
clone_size: .
d_call: .
j_call: TRBJ2-2

cdr3_aa: CASSTNSGSRTDTQYF
cdr3_nt: TGTGCCAGTAGCACTAACAGCGGGAGTCGGACAGATACGCAGTATTTT
v_call: TRBV19
clone_size: .
d_call: TRBD2
j_call: TRBJ2-3

cdr3_aa: CSVQPGTAYYEQYF
cdr3_nt: TGCAGCGTTCAACCCGGGACAGCATACTACGAGCAGTACTTC
v_call: TRBV29-1
clone_size: .
d_call: TRBD1
j_call: TRBJ2-7

cdr3_aa: CASSPRESGHYNEQFF
cdr3_nt: TGTGCCAGCAGCCCCCGTGAGAGCGGGCACTACAATGAGCAGTTCTTC
v_call: TRBV9
clone_size: .
d_call: .
j_call: TRBJ2-1

cdr3_aa: CASSLGPQFF
cdr3_nt: TGTGCCAGCAGCTTAGGGCCGCAGTTCTTC
v_call: TRBV7-9
clone_size: .
d_call: .
j_call: TRBJ2-1

cdr3_aa: CSVGTGLSNEQYF
cdr3_nt: TGCAGCGTGGGGACAGGACTATCTAACGAGCAGTACTTC
v_call: TRBV29-1
clone_size: .
d_call: TRBD1
j_call: TRBJ2-7

cdr3_aa: CSARGASGSMTETQYF
cdr3_nt: TGCAGTGCTAGGGGGGCTAGCGGGAGCATGACAGAGACCCAGTACTTC
v_call: TRBV20-1
clone_size: .
d_call: TRBD2
j_call: TRBJ2-5

cdr3_aa: CATAPGREALPIQYF
cdr3_nt: TGTGCCACCGCCCCGGGGAGGGAGGCCCTCCCGATTCAGTACTTC
v_call: TRBV6-2/TRBV6-3
clone_size: .
d_call: TRBD2
j_call: TRBJ2-4

cdr3_aa: CASSLAQGDSNQPQHF
cdr3_nt: TGTGCCAGCAGCTTAGCTCAGGGGGATAGCAATCAGCCCCAGCATTTT
v_call: TRBV7-8
clone_size: few
d_call: TRBD1
j_call: TRBJ1-5

cdr3_aa: CASSTGFGPNEQFF
cdr3_nt: TGTGCCAGCAGCACAGGGTTCGGTCCCAATGAGCAGTTCTTC
v_call: TRBV11-2
clone_size: .
d_call: .
j_call: TRBJ2-1

cdr3_aa: CALKKGTGYEQYF
cdr3_nt: TGTGCCCTCAAAAAGGGAACCGGCTACGAGCAGTACTTC
v_call: TRBV2
clone_size: .
d_call: .
j_call: TRBJ2-7

cdr3_aa: CASSQDNTSTDTQYF
cdr3_nt: TGTGCCAGCAGCCAAGACAACACTAGCACAGATACGCAGTATTTT
v_call: TRBV3-1
clone_size: .
d_call: .
j_call: TRBJ2-3